These T cell receptor beta chains were read from a single sample in a study of blood T cell repertoires in COVID-19. TCRdb's table, derived via immunoSEQ multiplex PCR, lists solely in-frame clones and lacks some. The sample yields about 400,000 clones, over 75% seen once. Sequenced material: PBMCs or T cells enriched from blood (not recorded which). The receptors originated from a man aged 40-50 years in a cohort exposed to, infected with or recovered from COVID-19 (not recorded which). The conserved cysteine and the conserved F or W are not part of the CDR3 here. The D gene is left open where the match is weak.

cdr3_aa: ASSQERATGELF
v_call: TRBV3-1/TRBV3-2
j_call: TRBJ2-2
d_call: NA

cdr3_aa: ASSVAVVQDQPQH
v_call: TRBV9
j_call: TRBJ1-5
d_call: NA

cdr3_aa: ASSVLGQANTGELF
v_call: TRBV9
j_call: TRBJ2-2
d_call: TRBD1

cdr3_aa: ATTRGRYSNQPQH
v_call: TRBV24-1
j_call: TRBJ1-5
d_call: NA

cdr3_aa: ASSWGQGQPQH
v_call: TRBV11-2
j_call: TRBJ1-5
d_call: TRBD1

cdr3_aa: ASSLSWHKSSYNEQF
v_call: TRBV5-8
j_call: TRBJ2-1
d_call: NA

cdr3_aa: ASVQGSYGYT
v_call: TRBV5-8
j_call: TRBJ1-2
d_call: NA

cdr3_aa: ASSADRPNTEAF
v_call: TRBV9
j_call: TRBJ1-1
d_call: TRBD1

cdr3_aa: ASTATDSYDEQY
v_call: TRBV7-9
j_call: TRBJ2-7
d_call: NA

cdr3_aa: ASSSPLGDEKLF
v_call: TRBV25-1
j_call: TRBJ1-4
d_call: NA

cdr3_aa: ASSYAREVTEAF
v_call: TRBV6-5
j_call: TRBJ1-1
d_call: NA

cdr3_aa: ASSLERGGPAEQY
v_call: TRBV7-9
j_call: TRBJ2-7
d_call: TRBD2

cdr3_aa: ASSTQHSQPQH
v_call: TRBV19
j_call: TRBJ1-5
d_call: NA

cdr3_aa: ASSSPTGKVDEQF
v_call: TRBV9
j_call: TRBJ2-1
d_call: TRBD1

cdr3_aa: ASSLDSGGYT
v_call: TRBV7-9
j_call: TRBJ1-2
d_call: NA

cdr3_aa: ASSWIGAGYT
v_call: TRBV5-1
j_call: TRBJ1-2
d_call: NA

cdr3_aa: ASSEWTGEQETQY
v_call: TRBV6-1
j_call: TRBJ2-5
d_call: TRBD1

cdr3_aa: ASSQEGPYSNQPQH
v_call: TRBV4-1
j_call: TRBJ1-5
d_call: NA

cdr3_aa: ASSVASSGSYVSNEQF
v_call: TRBV9
j_call: TRBJ2-1
d_call: TRBD2

cdr3_aa: ASSLQGNYNSPLH
v_call: TRBV7-9
j_call: TRBJ1-6
d_call: NA

cdr3_aa: ASSLTGRGYEQY
v_call: TRBV5-1
j_call: TRBJ2-7
d_call: NA

cdr3_aa: ASSLGGNEQF
v_call: TRBV27
j_call: TRBJ2-1
d_call: TRBD2

cdr3_aa: ASSSFSRELGGELF
v_call: TRBV5-6
j_call: TRBJ2-2
d_call: TRBD2

cdr3_aa: AISDSGGPNEQF
v_call: TRBV10-3
j_call: TRBJ2-1
d_call: TRBD2

cdr3_aa: ATSPSGGPGEQY
v_call: TRBV24-1
j_call: TRBJ2-7
d_call: TRBD2

cdr3_aa: ATKVTTLSDTQY
v_call: TRBV6-4
j_call: TRBJ2-3
d_call: NA